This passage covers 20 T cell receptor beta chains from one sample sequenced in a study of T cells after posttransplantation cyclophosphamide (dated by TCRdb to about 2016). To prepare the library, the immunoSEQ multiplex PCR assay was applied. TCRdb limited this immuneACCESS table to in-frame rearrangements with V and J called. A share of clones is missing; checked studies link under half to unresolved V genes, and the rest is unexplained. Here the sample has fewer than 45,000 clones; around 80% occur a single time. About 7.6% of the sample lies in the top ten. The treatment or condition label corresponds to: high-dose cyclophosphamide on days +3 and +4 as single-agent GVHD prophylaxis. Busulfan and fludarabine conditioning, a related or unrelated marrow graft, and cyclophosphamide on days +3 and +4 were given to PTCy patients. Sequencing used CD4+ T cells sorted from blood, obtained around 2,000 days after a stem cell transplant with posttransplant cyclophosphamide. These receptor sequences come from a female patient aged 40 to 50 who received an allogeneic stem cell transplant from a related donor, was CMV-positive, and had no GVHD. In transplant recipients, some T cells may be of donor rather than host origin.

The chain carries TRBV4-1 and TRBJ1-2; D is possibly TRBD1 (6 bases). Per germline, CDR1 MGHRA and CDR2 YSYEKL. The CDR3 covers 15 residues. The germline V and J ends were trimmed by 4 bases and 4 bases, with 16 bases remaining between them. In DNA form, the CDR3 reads TGCGCCAGCAGCCTATCGGACAGACGATTCTATGGCTACACCTTC. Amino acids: CASSLSDRRFYGYTF.

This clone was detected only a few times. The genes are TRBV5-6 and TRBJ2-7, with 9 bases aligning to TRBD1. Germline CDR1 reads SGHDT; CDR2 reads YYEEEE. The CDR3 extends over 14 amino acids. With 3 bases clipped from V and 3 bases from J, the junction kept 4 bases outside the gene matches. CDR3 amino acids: CASSSPGQGYEQYF. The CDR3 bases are TGTGCCAGCAGCTCACCGGGACAGGGCTACGAGCAGTACTTC.

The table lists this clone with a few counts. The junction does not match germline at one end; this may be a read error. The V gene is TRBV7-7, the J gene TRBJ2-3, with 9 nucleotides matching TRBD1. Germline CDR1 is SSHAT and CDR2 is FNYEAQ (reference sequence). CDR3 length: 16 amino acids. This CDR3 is CASSTRPGQGTDTQYF. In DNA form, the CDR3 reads TGTGCTAGCAGCACACGCCCGGGACAGGGAACAGATACGCAGTATTTT.

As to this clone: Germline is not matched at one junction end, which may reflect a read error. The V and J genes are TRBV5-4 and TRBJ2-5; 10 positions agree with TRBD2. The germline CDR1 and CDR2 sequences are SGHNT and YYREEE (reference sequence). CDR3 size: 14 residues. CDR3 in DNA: TGTGCCAGCAGTTTGGGGACTAGCGAAGAGACCCAGTACTTC. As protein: CASSLGTSEETQYF.

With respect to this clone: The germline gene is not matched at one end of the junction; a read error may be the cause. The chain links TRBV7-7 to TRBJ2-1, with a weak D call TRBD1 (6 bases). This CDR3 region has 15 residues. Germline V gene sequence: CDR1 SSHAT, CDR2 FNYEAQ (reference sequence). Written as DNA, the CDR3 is TGTGCTAGCAGCCCCTCTTGGGGGCACTACAATGAGCAGTTCTTC. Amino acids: CASSPSWGHYNEQFF.

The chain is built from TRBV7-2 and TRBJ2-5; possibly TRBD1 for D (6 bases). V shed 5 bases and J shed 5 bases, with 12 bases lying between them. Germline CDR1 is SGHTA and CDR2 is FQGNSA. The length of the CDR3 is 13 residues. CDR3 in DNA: TGTGCCAGCAGCCAGGGGCTCAGGGAGACCCAGTACTTC. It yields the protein CASSQGLRETQYF.

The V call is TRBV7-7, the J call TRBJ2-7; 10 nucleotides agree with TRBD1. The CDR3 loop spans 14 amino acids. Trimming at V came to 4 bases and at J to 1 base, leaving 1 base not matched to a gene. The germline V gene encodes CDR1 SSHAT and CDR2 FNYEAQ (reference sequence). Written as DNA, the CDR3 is TGTGCCAGCAGCTCGGGACAGGGGTCCTACGAGCAGTACTTC. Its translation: CASSSGQGSYEQYF.

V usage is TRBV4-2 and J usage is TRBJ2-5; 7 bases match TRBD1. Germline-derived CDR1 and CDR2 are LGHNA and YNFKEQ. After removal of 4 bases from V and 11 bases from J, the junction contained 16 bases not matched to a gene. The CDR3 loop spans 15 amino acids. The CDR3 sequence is CASSPEGAALLGQYF. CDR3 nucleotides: TGTGCCAGCAGCCCAGAGGGGGCAGCTTTACTCGGGCAGTACTTC.

CDR3 DNA: TGTGCCAGCAGCTCAGTCATAGAGCAGTTCTTC. It is translated as CASSSVIEQFF. The chain is built from TRBV7-9 and TRBJ2-1, with no clear D. Germline assignment: CDR1 SEHNR and CDR2 FQNEAQ (reference sequence). V was clipped by 4 bases and J by 10 bases, with 8 bases between them. The CDR3 sequence is 11 residues long.

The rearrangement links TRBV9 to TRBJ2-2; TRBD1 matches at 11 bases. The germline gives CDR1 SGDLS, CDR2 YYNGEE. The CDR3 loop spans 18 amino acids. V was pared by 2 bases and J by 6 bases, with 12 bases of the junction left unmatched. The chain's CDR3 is CASSVNPPGQGAAGELFF. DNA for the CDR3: TGTGCCAGCAGCGTCAACCCACCCGGACAGGGGGCGGCCGGGGAGCTGTTTTTT.

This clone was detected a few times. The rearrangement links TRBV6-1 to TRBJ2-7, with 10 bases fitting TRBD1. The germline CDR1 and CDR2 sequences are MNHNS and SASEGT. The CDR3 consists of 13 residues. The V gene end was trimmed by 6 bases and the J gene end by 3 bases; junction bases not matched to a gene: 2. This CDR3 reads CASRDRGHYEQYF. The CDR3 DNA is TGTGCCAGCAGAGACAGGGGGCACTACGAGCAGTACTTC.

The CDR3 sequence: CASSSRVLRETQYF. CDR3 bases: TGTGCCAGCAGCTCGAGGGTTTTGCGGGAGACCCAGTACTTC. The rearrangement joins TRBV5-8 to TRBJ2-5; tentative D call: TRBD2 (5 bases). The CDR3 has 14 residues. V was pared by 3 bases and J by 5 bases, with 14 bases between. Germline V gene lookup returns CDR1 SGHTS and CDR2 YDEGEE.

The CDR3 reads CASSLGRGPFGQFF. The CDR3 region has the DNA TGTGCCAGCAGCTTAGGGCGGGGGCCTTTTGGGCAGTTCTTC. J is TRBJ2-1 and V is TRBV7-6; perhaps TRBD2 as D (7 bases). The V end lost 1 base, the J end lost 12 bases, and 16 bases lay between the germline ends. The CDR3 consists of 14 residues. Per germline, CDR1 SGHVS and CDR2 FNYEAQ.

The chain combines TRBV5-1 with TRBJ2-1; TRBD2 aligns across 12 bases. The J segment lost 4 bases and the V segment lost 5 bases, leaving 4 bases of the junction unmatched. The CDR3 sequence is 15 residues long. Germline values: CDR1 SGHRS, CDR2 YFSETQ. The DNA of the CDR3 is TGCGCCAGCAGTTGGACTAGCGGGGTGTACAATGAGCAGTTCTTC. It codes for CASSWTSGVYNEQFF.

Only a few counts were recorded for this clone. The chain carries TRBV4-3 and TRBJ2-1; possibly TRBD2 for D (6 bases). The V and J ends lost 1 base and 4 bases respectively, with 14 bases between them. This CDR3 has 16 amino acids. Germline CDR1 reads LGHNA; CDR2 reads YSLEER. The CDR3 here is CASSQGAVGGYNEQFF. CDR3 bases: TGCGCCAGCAGCCAAGGCGCAGTCGGAGGGTACAATGAGCAGTTCTTC.

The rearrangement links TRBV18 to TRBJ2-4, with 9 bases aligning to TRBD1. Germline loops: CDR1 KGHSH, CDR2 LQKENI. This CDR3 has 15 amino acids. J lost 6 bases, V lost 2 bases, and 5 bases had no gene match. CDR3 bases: TGTGCCAGCTCACCAGTGACAGGGGGGACAAACATTCAGTACTTC. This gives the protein CASSPVTGGTNIQYF.

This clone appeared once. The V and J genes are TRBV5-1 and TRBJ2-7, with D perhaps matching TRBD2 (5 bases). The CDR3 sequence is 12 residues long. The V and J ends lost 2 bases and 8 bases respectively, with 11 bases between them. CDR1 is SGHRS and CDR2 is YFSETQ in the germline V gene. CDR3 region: CASSFSIGKQYF. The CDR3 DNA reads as TGCGCCAGCAGCTTCTCGATCGGGAAGCAGTACTTC.

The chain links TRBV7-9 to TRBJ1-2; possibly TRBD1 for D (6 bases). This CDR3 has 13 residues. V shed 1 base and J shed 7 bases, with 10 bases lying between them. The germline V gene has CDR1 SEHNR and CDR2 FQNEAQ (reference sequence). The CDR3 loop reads CASSLGTVGGYTF. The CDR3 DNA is TGTGCCAGCAGCTTAGGGACAGTGGGTGGCTACACCTTC.

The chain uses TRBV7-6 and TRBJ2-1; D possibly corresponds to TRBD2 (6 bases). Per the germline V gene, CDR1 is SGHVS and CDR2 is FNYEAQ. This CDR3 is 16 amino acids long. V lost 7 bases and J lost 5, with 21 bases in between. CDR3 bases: TGTGCCAGCACCCAAAATGGAGGACTACCCAACAATGAGCAGTTCTTC. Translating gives CASTQNGGLPNNEQFF.

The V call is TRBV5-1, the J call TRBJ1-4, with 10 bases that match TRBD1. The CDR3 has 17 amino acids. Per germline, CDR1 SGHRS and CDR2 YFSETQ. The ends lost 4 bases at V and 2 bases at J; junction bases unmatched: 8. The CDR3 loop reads CASSPFGQGVTNEKLFF. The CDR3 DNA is TGCGCCAGCAGCCCTTTCGGACAGGGGGTTACTAATGAAAAACTGTTTTTT.